What follows are 20 T cell receptor beta chains derived from one specimen sequenced in a study of blood T cell repertoires in COVID-19. The repertoire was sequenced with immunoSEQ multiplex PCR; TCRdb's copy has only in-frame clones and lacks some. The sample includes under 200,000 clones, approximately 84% of them seen just once. The sample taken for sequencing was PBMCs or T cells enriched from blood (not recorded which). These TCRs come from a man in his fifties or sixties who had recovered from COVID-19.

The chain joins TRBV3-1 (or the pseudogene TRBV3-2) to TRBJ1-2; D gene ambiguous. This CDR3 is 14 amino acids long. The germline V gene encodes CDR1 LGHDT and CDR2 YNNKEL (reference sequence). V lost 3 bases and J lost 2, with 10 bases in between. CDR3 amino acids: CASSQVTGNYGYTF. Written as DNA, the CDR3 is TGTGCCAGCAGCCAGGTCACGGGGAACTATGGCTACACCTTC.

The chain carries TRBV6-5 and TRBJ1-2; TRBD1 matches at 11 bases. V lost 5 bases to trimming and J lost 7 bases; unmatched junction nucleotides: 6. The CDR3 loop spans 14 amino acids. Germline CDR1 and CDR2: MNHEY and SVGAGI. The CDR3 coding sequence is TGTGCCAGCAGTCGTTCCGGGACAGGGGGTGGCTACACCTTC. It translates to CASSRSGTGGGYTF.

As for this clone: An end of the junction does not agree with germline; a read error may underlie this. The genes are TRBV20-1 and TRBJ1-6, with D perhaps matching TRBD1 (6 bases). The germline CDR1 and CDR2 sequences are DFQATT and SNEGSKA (reference sequence). The CDR3 extends over 11 amino acids. Here the CDR3 reads CSARDRGQVPF. CDR3 sequence (DNA): TGCAGTGCTAGAGATCGGGGACAAGTTCCCTTT.

V gene TRBV7-2 combines with J gene TRBJ2-2, with TRBD2 matching over 10 bases. The germline V gene encodes CDR1 SGHTA and CDR2 FQGNSA. Trimming took 5 bases from V and 6 from J; bases not matched to a gene: 6. The CDR3 contains 15 residues. CDR3 sequence: CASSPLGLASGELFF. CDR3 DNA: TGTGCCAGCAGCCCCTTGGGACTAGCGTCCGGGGAGCTGTTTTTT.

The chain links TRBV15 to TRBJ2-1, with TRBD1 matching over 7 bases. The CDR3 spans 16 residues. Per germline, CDR1 LNHNV and CDR2 YYDKDF (reference sequence). Trimming removed 0 bases from V and 2 bases from J; junction bases left unmatched: 4. The chain's CDR3 is CATSREGTDPYNEQFF. For the CDR3, the DNA is TGTGCCACCAGCAGAGAGGGGACAGACCCCTACAATGAGCAGTTCTTC.

The chain links TRBV5-8 to TRBJ2-5; 8 nucleotides agree with TRBD2. Germline V lookup: CDR1 SGHTS, CDR2 YDEGEE. The junction had 7 bases not matched to a gene; V was cut back by 4 bases and J by 2 bases. The CDR3 extends over 15 amino acids. The CDR3, as DNA: TGTGCCAGCAGCGCAGTTCTAGCGGGTCAAGAGACCCAGTACTTC. This encodes CASSAVLAGQETQYF.

By sample fraction, this clone is medium-sized. The V gene is TRBV9, the J gene TRBJ2-5; 8 nucleotides line up with TRBD2. V was clipped by 1 base and J by 2 bases; unmatched bases: 13. The CDR3 runs 18 residues. Germline V gene data show CDR1 as SGDLS and CDR2 as YYNGEE. CDR3 DNA sequence: TGTGCCAGCAGCGTAAGTAGCGGGGCGTACCGCTTACAAGAGACCCAGTACTTC. Residues: CASSVSSGAYRLQETQYF.

This chain connects TRBV6-5 to TRBJ2-3, with TRBD2 as a possible D gene (7 bases). Looked up from germline, CDR1 is MNHEY and CDR2 is SVGAGI. This CDR3 is 15 amino acids long. V gave up 0 bases and J gave up 6 bases, with 13 bases separating them. CDR3 nucleotide sequence: TGTGCCAGCAGTTACTCGCGAGGGGGGGCCGATACGCAGTATTTT. Amino acid sequence: CASSYSRGGADTQYF.

The chain couples TRBV6-2 or TRBV6-3 to TRBJ2-5; D not certain. Germline assignment: CDR1 MNHEY and CDR2 SVGEGT. V was shortened by 2 bases and J by 4 bases, with 8 bases between the two germline ends. The CDR3 spans 13 residues. CDR3 DNA: TGTGCCAGCAGTTACGGGCAGAGAGAGACCCAGTACTTC. It is translated as CASSYGQRETQYF.

This chain uses TRBV14 with TRBJ1-3; D is unclear. V dropped 1 base and J dropped 7 bases, with 8 bases sitting between them. This CDR3 is built from 13 residues. Looked up from germline, CDR1 is SGHDN and CDR2 is FVKESK. The DNA for the CDR3 is TGTGCCAGCAGCCAAGGCGCGGGGAACACCATATATTTT. This gives the protein CASSQGAGNTIYF.

V gene TRBV6-5 combines with J gene TRBJ1-5; D gene unclear. Germline V gene lookup returns CDR1 MNHEY and CDR2 SVGAGI. The ends were cut back, 6 bases at V and 4 bases at J, with 10 bases in the middle. The CDR3 covers 13 residues. This CDR3 reads CASSSSGNQPQHF. DNA for the CDR3: TGTGCCAGCAGCTCCTCGGGGAATCAGCCCCAGCATTTT.

This chain joins TRBV5-1 and TRBJ1-2, with 8 bases fitting TRBD1. Germline V lookup: CDR1 SGHRS, CDR2 YFSETQ. The V and J ends lost 4 bases and 5 bases, in that order; junction bases with no gene match: 7. The CDR3 has 14 amino acids. The CDR3 spells CASSPGTGLYGYTF. The CDR3 DNA reads as TGCGCCAGCAGCCCAGGGACAGGTCTTTATGGCTACACCTTC.

The chain recombines TRBV18 with TRBJ2-5, with D possibly being TRBD2 (5 bases). Germline V CDR1 and CDR2: KGHSH, LQKENI. The CDR3 is 14 amino acids. Trimming shortened V by 3 bases and J by 2 bases, and 10 bases separated the two germline ends. The CDR3 coding sequence is TGTGCCAGCTCACCCCGGGAATGGCAAGAGACCCAGTACTTC. Translation gives CASSPREWQETQYF.

This chain connects TRBV11-3 to TRBJ2-3; 13 nucleotides align to TRBD2. Germline assignment: CDR1 SGHNT and CDR2 YENEEA. CDR3 length: 16 residues. Trimming removed 5 bases from V and 3 bases from J; junction bases left unmatched: 5. The DNA for the CDR3 is TGTGCCAGCAGCCTCGGGACTAGCGGGGTGACAGATACGCAGTATTTT. Protein sequence: CASSLGTSGVTDTQYF.

The chain recombines TRBV24-1 with TRBJ1-3; D not resolved. Germline V gene data show CDR1 as KGHDR and CDR2 as SFDVKD. The CDR3 runs 12 residues. V lost 3 bases and J lost 6, with 5 bases in between. The CDR3 DNA is TGTGCCACCAGTGATCGGGTAAACACCATATATTTT. It translates to CATSDRVNTIYF.

This rearrangement joins TRBV11-3 to TRBJ2-1; a weak D match, TRBD2 (6 bases). Germline lookup yields CDR1 SGHNT and CDR2 YENEEA. Trimming removed 3 bases at V and 4 bases at J, with 10 bases between. CDR3 size: 14 residues. The CDR3 nucleotides are TGTGCCAGCAGCTTGCTAGCGAATTACAATGAGCAGTTCTTC. Translation: CASSLLANYNEQFF.

The CDR3 sequence: CASSSSPGVEKLFF. The CDR3, as DNA: TGTGCCAGCAGCTCTTCCCCAGGGGTAGAAAAACTGTTTTTT. J is TRBJ1-4 and V is TRBV28, with D possibly TRBD1 on 6 matching bases. CDR3 length: 14 residues. Germline V gene sequence: CDR1 MDHEN, CDR2 SYDVKM. V lost 6 bases and J 8 bases, leaving 16 bases between the germline ends. Based on the CDR3 plus reference TRBV28 and TRBJ1-4, the full variable domain is DVKVTQSSRYLVKRTGEKVFLECVQDMDHENMFWYRQDPGLGLRLIYFSYDVKMKEKGDIPEGYSVSREKKERFSLILESASTNQTSMYLCASSSSPGVEKLFFGSGTQLSVL.

This chain uses TRBV7-2 with TRBJ2-3; D perhaps matches TRBD1 (6 bases). This CDR3 region has 15 residues. The germline V gene encodes CDR1 SGHTA and CDR2 FQGNSA. The V gene lost 3 bases and the J gene lost 4 bases, with 14 bases spanning the gap. DNA of the CDR3: TGTGCCAGCAGCTTTGTCCAGGGGAGATCAGATACGCAGTATTTT. Its translation is CASSFVQGRSDTQYF.

V is TRBV5-4 and J is TRBJ2-1; 12 bases map to TRBD2. The CDR3 has 19 amino acids. V shed 3 bases, J shed 0 bases, and the junction held 10 bases outside the gene matches. CDR1 is SGHNT, CDR2 YYREEE, per germline (reference sequence). Here the CDR3 reads CASSSGLAGLLSSYNEQFF. CDR3 nucleotides: TGTGCCAGCAGCTCCGGACTAGCGGGGCTCCTCAGCTCCTACAATGAGCAGTTCTTC.

V gene TRBV10-3 combines with J gene TRBJ2-3; 7 bases match TRBD1. The V segment lost 6 bases and the J segment 1 base; nucleotides outside the gene matches: 10. This CDR3 is built from 16 residues. The V gene's germline CDR1 is ENHRY and CDR2 SYGVKD. CDR3 bases: TGTGCCATCAGGAAAACAGGGGAAAAGGGCACAGATACGCAGTATTTT. Translated, it gives CAIRKTGEKGTDTQYF.